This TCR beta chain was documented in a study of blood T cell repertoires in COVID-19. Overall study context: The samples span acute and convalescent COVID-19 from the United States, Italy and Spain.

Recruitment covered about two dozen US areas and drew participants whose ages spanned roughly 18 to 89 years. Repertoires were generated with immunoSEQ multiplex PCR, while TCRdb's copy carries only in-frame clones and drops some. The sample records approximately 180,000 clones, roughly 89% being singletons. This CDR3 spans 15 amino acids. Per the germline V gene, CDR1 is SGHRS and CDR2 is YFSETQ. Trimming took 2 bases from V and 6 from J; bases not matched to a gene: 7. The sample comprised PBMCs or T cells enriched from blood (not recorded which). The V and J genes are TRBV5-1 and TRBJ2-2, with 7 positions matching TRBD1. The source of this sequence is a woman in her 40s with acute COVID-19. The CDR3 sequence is CASSFVTGVAGELFF. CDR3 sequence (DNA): TGCGCCAGCAGCTTTGTTACAGGGGTCGCCGGGGAGCTGTTTTTT.